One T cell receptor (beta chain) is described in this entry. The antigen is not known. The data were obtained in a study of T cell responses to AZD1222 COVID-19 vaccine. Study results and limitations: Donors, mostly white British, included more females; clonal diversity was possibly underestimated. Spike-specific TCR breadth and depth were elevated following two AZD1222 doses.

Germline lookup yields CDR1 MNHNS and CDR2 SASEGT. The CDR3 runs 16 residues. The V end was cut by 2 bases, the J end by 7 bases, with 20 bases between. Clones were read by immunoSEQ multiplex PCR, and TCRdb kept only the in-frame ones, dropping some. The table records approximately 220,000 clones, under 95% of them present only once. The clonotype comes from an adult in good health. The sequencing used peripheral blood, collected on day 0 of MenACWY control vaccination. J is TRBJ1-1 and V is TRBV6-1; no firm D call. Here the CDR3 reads CASSERSPQNGGEAFF. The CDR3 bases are TGTGCCAGCAGTGAAAGGTCACCACAAAACGGCGGTGAAGCTTTCTTT.